This T cell receptor beta chain was recorded in a study of OX40 agonist ivuxolimab in advanced cancers. Context from the whole study: Ivuxolimab was a fully human IgG2 agonistic monoclonal antibody targeting the costimulatory receptor OX40 (CD134). Intravenous ivuxolimab was administered to patients every 2 weeks at six dose levels: 0.01, 0.1, 0.3, 1.5, 3 and 10 mg/kg. Among the roughly 52 dose-escalation patients, some 20 had hepatocellular carcinoma, 15 melanoma, 9 renal cell carcinoma and 9 head and neck cancer. In the dose-escalation cohort, around four fifths of patients were male, and the mean age was around 60 years with a range of roughly 23 to 79. Prior anti-PD-1, anti-PD-L1 or anti-CTLA-4 therapy was permitted, and checkpoint inhibitors had been received by around 39% of dose-escalation patients. Partial responses occurred in three dose-escalation patients: two with cutaneous melanoma and one with hepatocellular carcinoma. The purpose of peripheral TCRbeta sequencing was to test whether ivuxolimab changed TCR sequence diversity and led to clonal T-cell expansion. The paper reports the monotherapy dose-escalation portion (N = 52 patients) of the phase I ivuxolimab trial. Overall study results and their limits: The antigen specificity of the clonally expanded peripheral T cells was not determined. In partial responders in the 0.1-3.0 mg/kg groups, normalized peripheral clonal expansion was found to be among the lowest, especially among CD8+ T cells. At doses of 0.1 to 3.0 mg/kg, clonal expansion of both CD4+ and CD8+ T cells in blood was seen between baseline and week 6. Low levels of normalized T-cell clonal expansion were also seen in some patients who did not respond. On average, CD8+ T cells showed more expanded clones than CD4+ T cells after ivuxolimab.

The junction shows trimming of 7 bases on V and 0 bases on J, plus 13 bases between the germline ends. The CDR3, cysteine through phenylalanine, is 14 amino acids long. Just CDR3 DNA is preserved here, 42 bases in frame from base 1. Based on the germline V gene, the CDR1 and CDR2 sequences are SQVTM and ANQGSEA. In the case of this clone: Its antigen is not yet known. The sample holds no much larger clone one base away, and base qualities are not on file.

Genomic DNA was isolated from the sorted cells so that the TCRbeta CDR3 region could be sequenced. TCRbeta CDR3 regions were sequenced using the immunoSEQ Assay. The clones in this table, taken by TCRdb from immuneACCESS, are in-frame only. Not every clone is retained; where verified, under half of the shortfall comes from an unresolved V gene, and the cause of the rest is unknown. The sample has tens of thousands of clones on record, nearly 90% of them singletons. The ten largest clones capture 1.3% of the sample. The trial excluded patients who had a history of autoimmune disease or were on systemic immunosuppression. Peripheral blood for TCR sequencing was collected from all dose cohorts at baseline, on cycle 4 day 1, and on cycle 7 day 1. The samples were drawn from a first-in-human, open-label, multicenter phase I dose-escalation trial of ivuxolimab. Adults with locally advanced or metastatic melanoma, renal cell, hepatocellular, or head and neck squamous cell carcinoma were enrolled in the trial. Before TCR sequencing, CD4+ T cells and CD8+ T cells from peripheral blood were sorted into separate populations.

The source was CD4+ or CD8+ T cells sorted from blood, collected in a trial of the OX40 agonist ivuxolimab. This clonotype was obtained from an adult with an advanced solid tumor such as melanoma, head and neck, liver or kidney cancer. The rearrangement combines TRBV29-1 with TRBJ2-4; TRBD1 is perhaps the D gene, given 6 matching bases. The CDR3 amino acid sequence is: CSANRDVAKNIQYF. DNA sequence: TGCAGCGCTAACAGGGACGTAGCCAAAAACATTCAGTACTTC.